The 18 T cell receptor beta chains presented below share a single source sample, sequenced in a study of OX40 agonist ivuxolimab in advanced cancers. The protocol used for the library was the immunoSEQ multiplex PCR assay. Drawn from immuneACCESS, this table holds only the in-frame rearrangements with V and J called that TCRdb kept. Clones are partly lost; checked studies trace under half to an unresolved V gene and leave the rest unexplained. The sample table records some 19,000 clones; roughly 83% of these occur just once. Roughly an eighth of the sample rests with the top ten. The material sequenced was CD4+ or CD8+ T cells sorted from blood, taken in a trial of the OX40 agonist ivuxolimab. These TCRs come from an adult with an advanced solid tumor such as melanoma, head and neck, liver or kidney cancer.

This clone was detected a few times. The chain employs TRBV28 and TRBJ2-7; 8 positions agree with TRBD2. This CDR3 spans 16 amino acids. CDR1 is MDHEN and CDR2 is SYDVKM in the germline V gene. V was pared by 5 bases and J by 3 bases, with 12 bases of the junction left unmatched. CDR3 nucleotides: TGTGCCAGCAGTCCAGAATCCGGGGGGGCCCGCTACGAGCAGTACTTC. This codes for CASSPESGGARYEQYF.

The chain has TRBV7-6 and TRBJ1-1, with TRBD1 identical over 10 bases. V shed 7 bases and J 10 bases; nucleotides not matched to a gene: 12. Germline values: CDR1 SGHVS, CDR2 FNYEAQ. This CDR3 region has 14 residues. Here the CDR3 reads CASNPGQGTNIAFF. CDR3 coding DNA: TGTGCCAGCAACCCGGGACAGGGGACGAATATAGCTTTCTTT.

In this sample, this clone turned up a few times. The genes are TRBV18 and TRBJ1-2; perhaps TRBD1 as D (5 bases). V gave up 4 bases and J gave up 7 bases, with 10 bases separating them. This CDR3 has 12 residues. CDR1 is KGHSH and CDR2 is LQKENI in the germline V gene. The CDR3 nucleotides are TGTGCCAGCTCACGAAAAACAGGTGGCTACACCTTC. It codes for CASSRKTGGYTF.

V is TRBV18 and J is TRBJ2-6; D is unresolved. The CDR3 length is 17 residues. Trimming stripped 5 bases from V and 0 bases from J, with 14 bases between. Germline V gene lookup returns CDR1 KGHSH and CDR2 LQKENI. CDR3 nucleotides: TGTGCCAGCTCATTAGGTCCGCCTGCCTCTGGGGCCAACGTCCTGACTTTC. As protein: CASSLGPPASGANVLTF.

This clone has only one observation. This chain connects TRBV5-5 to TRBJ1-2; TRBD1 might be the D (5 bases). V was cut by 4 bases and J by 5 bases, with 12 bases left in between. The CDR3 contains 13 residues. The germline V gene encodes CDR1 SGHKS and CDR2 YYEKEE (reference sequence). CDR3 protein: CASSQDMRYGYTF. The CDR3 bases are TGTGCCAGCAGCCAGGACATGCGATATGGCTACACCTTC. The full variable domain, in which reference TRBV5-5 and TRBJ1-2 provide the parts outside the CDR3, is DAGVTQSPTHLIKTRGQQVTLRCSPISGHKSVSWYQQVLGQGPQFIFQYYEKEERGRGNFPDRFSARQFPNYSSELNVNALLLGDSALYLCASSQDMRYGYTFGSGTRLTVV.

The chain couples TRBV19 to TRBJ2-7, with D perhaps matching TRBD1 (5 bases). CDR1 and CDR2 from the germline V gene are LNHDA and SQIVND (reference sequence). Trimming removed 5 bases from V and 2 bases from J, with 22 bases in between. The CDR3 contains 17 residues. CDR3 DNA: TGTGCCAGTAGTGTCCAGGGTGCATTCGGTTCTACCTACGAGCAGTACTTC. Translated: CASSVQGAFGSTYEQYF.

V is TRBV6-5 and J is TRBJ2-7; no firm D call. This CDR3 spans 14 amino acids. Trimming cost V 5 bases and J 3 bases, with 14 bases left between them. Germline CDR1 reads MNHEY; CDR2 reads SVGAGI. The CDR3 is CASSDGRADYEQYF. The DNA of the CDR3 is TGTGCCAGCAGTGACGGACGGGCGGACTACGAGCAGTACTTC.

This sequence joins TRBV28 and TRBJ2-5, with no clear D. The V end was cut by 2 bases, the J end by 3 bases, with 13 bases between. The CDR3 has 15 residues. The germline CDR1 and CDR2 sequences are MDHEN and SYDVKM. The CDR3 DNA follows: TGTGCCAGCAGTTTACCGCGCGGTGGGAAAGAGACCCAGTACTTC. This translates into CASSLPRGGKETQYF.

J is TRBJ2-1 and V is TRBV7-2; the D gene is possibly TRBD1 (6 bases). The CDR3 runs 13 residues. Germline V CDR1 and CDR2: SGHTA, FQGNSA. The V end was cut by 2 bases, the J end by 10 bases, with 12 bases between. The DNA for the CDR3 is TGTGCCAGCAGCTTATTACAAGGGGGAGAGCAGTTCTTC. Encoded protein: CASSLLQGGEQFF.

This rearrangement joins TRBV5-5 to TRBJ1-2; no reliable D call. CDR1 and CDR2 (germline): SGHKS, YYEKEE (reference sequence). The length of the CDR3 is 15 residues. Trimming pared 0 bases from V and 8 bases from J, leaving 17 bases between. This CDR3 reads CASSLASSTTGGYTF. The DNA of the CDR3 is TGTGCCAGCAGCTTGGCGTCCAGTACTACGGGGGGCTACACCTTC.

The genes are TRBV7-2 and TRBJ2-7, with 8 positions matching TRBD2. This CDR3 has 14 residues. Germline assignment: CDR1 SGHTA and CDR2 FQGNSA. The V segment lost 6 bases and the J segment 5 bases; nucleotides outside the gene matches: 9. In nucleotides, the CDR3 is TGTACCAGCAGTAAAGAGCGGGAGTTCGACGAGCAGTACTTC. Amino acids: CTSSKEREFDEQYF. The whole variable domain, remainder taken from reference TRBV7-2 and TRBJ2-7, is GAGVSQSPSNKVTEKGKDVELRCDPISGHTALYWYRQSLGQGLEFLIYFQGNSAPDKSGLPSDRFSAERTGGSVSTLTIQRTQQEDSAVYLCTSSKEREFDEQYFGPGTRLTVT.

The chain has TRBV9 and TRBJ1-1, with D possibly TRBD1 on 6 matching bases. Looked up from germline, CDR1 is SGDLS and CDR2 is YYNGEE. The CDR3 spans 18 residues. Trimming removed 0 bases from V and 1 base from J, with 19 bases in between. The CDR3: CASSVVGGKGPKNTEAFF. The CDR3 DNA follows: TGTGCCAGCAGCGTAGTGGGGGGCAAAGGCCCCAAGAACACTGAAGCTTTCTTT.

The chain uses TRBV5-6 and TRBJ2-7, with D tentatively TRBD2 (5 bases). Germline V lookup: CDR1 SGHDT, CDR2 YYEEEE. The CDR3 contains 16 residues. The V and J ends lost 2 bases and 5 bases respectively, with 20 bases between them. The CDR3 region has the DNA TGTGCCAGCAGCTTTGATTACGGGAAGACCTCTAACGAGCAGTACTTC. As protein: CASSFDYGKTSNEQYF.

The chain recombines TRBV5-1 with TRBJ2-7, with D possibly TRBD2 on 6 matching bases. This CDR3 comprises 14 residues. Germline V gene sequence: CDR1 SGHRS, CDR2 YFSETQ. With 2 bases removed from V and 5 bases from J, the gap between germline ends came to 14 bases. The CDR3 sequence: CASSFGGTTDEQYF. The CDR3 DNA sequence: TGCGCCAGCAGCTTCGGCGGGACGACGGACGAGCAGTACTTC.

The chain links TRBV18 to TRBJ1-1; the D is unclear. CDR1 and CDR2 from the germline V gene are KGHSH and LQKENI. Between the trimmed V and J ends, which lost 5 bases and 3 bases, there was a span of 10 bases. The CDR3 is made up of 13 amino acids. CDR3 loop: CASSTDGHTEAFF. DNA for the CDR3: TGTGCCAGCTCAACGGACGGCCACACTGAAGCTTTCTTT. The full variable domain, with the rest looked up from reference TRBV18 and TRBJ1-1, is NAGVMQNPRHLVRRRGQEARLRCSPMKGHSHVYWYRQLPEEGLKFMVYLQKENIIDESGMPKERFSAEFPKEGPSILRIQQVVRGDSAAYFCASSTDGHTEAFFGQGTRLTVV.

This CDR3 is CASSPDRDRRRGNEQFF. Written as DNA, the CDR3 is TGTGCCAGCAGCCCCGACCGGGACCGAAGAAGGGGAAATGAGCAGTTCTTC. This chain joins TRBV7-2 and TRBJ2-1, with D perhaps being TRBD1 or TRBD2 (5 bases each). The CDR3 sequence is 17 residues long. The V end was cut by 5 bases, the J end by 7 bases, with 24 bases between. Germline assignment: CDR1 SGHTA and CDR2 FQGNSA.

The chain carries TRBV7-6 and TRBJ1-3; D gene unclear. Trimming stripped 5 bases from V and 2 bases from J, with 10 bases between. In germline, CDR1 is SGHVS, CDR2 FNYEAQ. The CDR3 contains 14 residues. The CDR3 DNA reads TGTGCCAGCAGCCCGCTGGACGCTGGAAACACCATATATTTT. This encodes CASSPLDAGNTIYF.

The chain carries TRBV7-3 and TRBJ2-7; 12 bases are a match to TRBD2. This CDR3 is 15 amino acids long. In germline, CDR1 is SGHTA, CDR2 FQGTGA. The V segment lost 3 bases and the J segment 5 bases; nucleotides outside the gene matches: 5. The CDR3 sequence is CASSLTSGRRDEQYF. CDR3 coding DNA: TGTGCCAGCAGCTTGACTAGCGGGAGAAGAGACGAGCAGTACTTC.